This section outlines one T cell receptor (beta chain) sequence together with its context. As yet, its antigen is unknown. The data belong to a study of monozygotic twins with inflammatory bowel disease. Samples each yielded cDNA through eight separate reactions. Each UMI, carrying a 6-nucleotide sample barcode, came from template switching. TCRdb reworked the 5' RACE reads into one entry per CDR3 protein, no DNA. The listing records about 150,000 distinct CDR3 sequences. The study's findings and limits: Whether twins were concordant or discordant made no difference to repertoire similarity, possibly from limited power. The analysis did not separate different T cell subtypes.

The CDR3 totals 17 residues. Germline V CDR1 and CDR2: SGDLS, YYNGEE. The chain has TRBV9 and TRBJ2-7; the TCRdb D gene call, TRBD1, has no DNA to confirm it. The TCR was taken from a human donor with ulcerative colitis or Crohn's disease, or a healthy co-twin of an affected twin (not recorded which). Sequencing was done on a sample of blood. The CDR3 protein is CASSVVPQDREKYEQYF.